What follows are 3 T cell receptor beta chains derived from one specimen sequenced in a study of blood T cell repertoires in COVID-19. Repertoires were generated with immunoSEQ multiplex PCR, while TCRdb's copy carries only in-frame clones and drops some. The sample comprises 250,000 to 300,000 clones, roughly four fifths of which are singletons, and roughly 3.1% rests with the top ten. Sequenced input: PBMCs or T cells enriched from blood (not recorded which). The receptors were gathered from a man aged 45 to 65 who had recovered from COVID-19.

The chain uses TRBV9 and TRBJ1-1, with a tentative D call TRBD1 (6 bases). Between the trimmed V and J ends, which lost 3 bases and 1 base, there was a span of 10 bases. Germline assignment: CDR1 SGDLS and CDR2 YYNGEE. CDR3 length: 14 residues. DNA for the CDR3: TGTGCCAGCAGCGGGACAGCCCAGAACACTGAAGCTTTCTTT. Its translation: CASSGTAQNTEAFF.

This sequence joins TRBV7-3 and TRBJ2-3, with 9 positions matching TRBD2. Germline assignment: CDR1 SGHTA and CDR2 FQGTGA. The CDR3 length is 16 residues. The J segment lost 0 bases and the V segment lost 5 bases, leaving 6 bases of the junction unmatched. CDR3 in DNA: TGTGCCAGCAGCCCTACCGGACTAGCGAGCACAGATACGCAGTATTTT. Amino acid sequence: CASSPTGLASTDTQYF.

The chain uses TRBV19 and TRBJ1-2; TRBD1 agrees at 8 bases. The CDR3 covers 15 residues. CDR1 and CDR2 from the germline V gene are LNHDA and SQIVND (reference sequence). V was clipped by 7 bases and J by 0 bases; unmatched bases: 7. CDR3 amino acids: CASNGRTGPNYGYTF. CDR3 bases: TGTGCCAGTAACGGTAGGACAGGGCCTAACTATGGCTACACCTTC.